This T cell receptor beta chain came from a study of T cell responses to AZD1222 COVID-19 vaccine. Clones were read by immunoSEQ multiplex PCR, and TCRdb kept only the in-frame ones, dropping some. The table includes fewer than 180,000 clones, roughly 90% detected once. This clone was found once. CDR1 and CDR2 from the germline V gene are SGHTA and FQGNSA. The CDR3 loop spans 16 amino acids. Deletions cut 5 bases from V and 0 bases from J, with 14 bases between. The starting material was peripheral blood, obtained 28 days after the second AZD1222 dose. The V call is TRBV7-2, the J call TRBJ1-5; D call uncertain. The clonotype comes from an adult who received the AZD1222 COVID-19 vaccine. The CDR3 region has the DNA TGTGCCAGCAGCCCCTTAACCCAAAATAGCAATCAGCCCCAGCATTTT. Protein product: CASSPLTQNSNQPQHF.